The present T cell receptor beta chain was sequenced within a study of molecular identifiers for immune sequencing clone quantification. Study-wide findings and caveats: Spiked Jurkat TCR RNA originating from one cell could reportedly be identified amid about a million naive cells. Underestimation of highly expanded clone sizes could arise where identical TCR molecules share a barcode. Clonotypes surpassing 20 RNA copies contained over 97% of effector molecules, versus under 1% in naive cells.

There are many counts of this clonotype. Its antigen remains unknown. Using its own MiXCR run on the PCR reads, TCRdb lists one record per CDR3 protein. The repertoire holds about 54,000 distinct CDR3 sequences, with 20% to 25% as singletons. Germline assignment: CDR1 KGHDR and CDR2 SFDVKD. There are 16 residues in the CDR3. The V and J ends lost 3 bases and 3 bases, in that order; junction bases with no gene match: 5. The chain employs TRBV24-1 and TRBJ2-2; TRBD2 agrees at 8 bases. This sequence originates from a human donor in good health. Some libraries in this study had Jurkat cell RNA spiked in. Sequencing was carried out using naive CD8+ T cells from blood, with Jurkat cell RNA spiked in. As for subset: FACS-sorted CD8+CD4-CCR7+CD45RA+ naive T cells. The CDR3: CATSDTAGVYTGELFF. For the CDR3, the DNA is TGTGCCACCAGTGATACAGCGGGAGTGTACACCGGGGAGCTGTTTTTT.